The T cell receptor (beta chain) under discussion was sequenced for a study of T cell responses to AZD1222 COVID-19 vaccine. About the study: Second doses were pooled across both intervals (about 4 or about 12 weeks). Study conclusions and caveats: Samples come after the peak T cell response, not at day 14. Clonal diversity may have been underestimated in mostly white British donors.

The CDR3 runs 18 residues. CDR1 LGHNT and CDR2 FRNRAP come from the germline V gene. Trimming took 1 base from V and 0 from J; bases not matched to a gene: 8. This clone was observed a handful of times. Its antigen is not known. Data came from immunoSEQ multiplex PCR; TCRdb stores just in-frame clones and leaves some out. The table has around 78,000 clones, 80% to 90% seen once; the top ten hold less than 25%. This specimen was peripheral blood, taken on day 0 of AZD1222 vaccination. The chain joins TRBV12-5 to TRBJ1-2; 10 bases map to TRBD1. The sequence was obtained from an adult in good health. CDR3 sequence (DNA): TGTGCTAGTGGTTTGGGAAGAGGACAGGGGGGGCCTAACTATGGCTACACCTTC. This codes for CASGLGRGQGGPNYGYTF. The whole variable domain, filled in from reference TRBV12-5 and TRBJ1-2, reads DARVTQTPRHKVTEMGQEVTMRCQPILGHNTVFWYRQTMMQGLELLAYFRNRAPLDDSGMPKDRFSAEMPDATLATLKIQPSEPRDSAVYFCASGLGRGQGGPNYGYTFGSGTRLTVV.